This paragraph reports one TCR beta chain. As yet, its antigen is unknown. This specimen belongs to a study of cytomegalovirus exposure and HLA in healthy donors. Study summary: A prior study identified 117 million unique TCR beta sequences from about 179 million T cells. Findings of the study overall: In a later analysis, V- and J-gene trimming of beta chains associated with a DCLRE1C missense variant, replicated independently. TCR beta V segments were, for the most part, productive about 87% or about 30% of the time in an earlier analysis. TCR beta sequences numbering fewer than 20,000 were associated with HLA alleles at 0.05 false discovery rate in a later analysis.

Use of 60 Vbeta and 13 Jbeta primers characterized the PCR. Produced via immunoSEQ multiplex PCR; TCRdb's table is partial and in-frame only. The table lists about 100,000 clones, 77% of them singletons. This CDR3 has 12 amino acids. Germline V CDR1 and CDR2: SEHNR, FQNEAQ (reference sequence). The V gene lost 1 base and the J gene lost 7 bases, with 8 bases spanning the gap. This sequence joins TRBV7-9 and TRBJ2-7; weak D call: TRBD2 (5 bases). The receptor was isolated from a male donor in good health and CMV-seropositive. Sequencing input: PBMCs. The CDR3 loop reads CASSLGPGEQYF. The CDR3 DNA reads TGTGCCAGCAGCTTAGGGCCGGGGGAGCAGTACTTC. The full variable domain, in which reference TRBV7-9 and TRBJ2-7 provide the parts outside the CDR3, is DTGVSQNPRHKITKRGQNVTFRCDPISEHNRLYWYRQTLGQGPEFLTYFQNEAQLEKSRLLSDRFSAERPKGSFSTLEIQRTEQGDSAMYLCASSLGPGEQYFGPGTRLTVT.